The clone carrying this T cell receptor (beta chain) was counted between two and nine times. Antigen: not known. The sample, about 9.7 milliliters of peripheral blood, was drawn from each donor. These data belong to a study of blood T cells in healthy people across ages. As for the study in general: When template switching was applied, about one barcoded beta molecule was captured per two T cells.

Study results and limitations: The long-lived group displayed more naive CD4+ cells, plus higher diversity, than the aged donors did.

V was cut by 8 bases and J by 5 bases, with 19 bases left in between. Germline values: CDR1 MNHEY, CDR2 SMNVEV (reference sequence). The CDR3 consists of 14 residues. Together with a sample-barcoded 5' primer, a J-beta primer mix was included in a second PCR lasting roughly 6 to 12 cycles. Each CDR3 protein gets one entry after TCRdb re-called the 5' RACE reads with MiXCR. The repertoire consists of 540,000 or so distinct CDR3 sequences, with 40% to 50% occurring once and the leading ten covering approximately 25%. This chain joins TRBV27 and TRBJ2-7; D is ambiguous. Sequenced: blood. The clonotype comes from a man older than 75 in good health. The chain's CDR3 is CASRKSAISHEQYF. CDR3 coding DNA: TGTGCCAGCCGAAAGTCCGCCATCAGTCACGAGCAGTACTTC.